These 26 T cell receptor beta chains share one sample of origin, sequenced in a study of cytomegalovirus exposure and HLA in healthy donors. Vbeta (60) and Jbeta (13) primers were used in the PCR. Sequencing used immunoSEQ multiplex PCR; TCRdb keeps in-frame clones, though not all of them. Found here are roughly 200,000 clones, over 75% of them singletons; the top ten hold roughly 0.5%. Sample: PBMCs. The receptors were sampled from a woman aged 45-65 years in good health and CMV-seronegative.

The CDR3 coding sequence is TGTGCCAGCAGCCGAGGGGACAGGAGGAACACTGAAGCTTTCTTT. This sequence encodes CASSRGDRRNTEAFF. The chain uses TRBV25-1 and TRBJ1-1, with 8 nucleotides matching TRBD1. The germline gives CDR1 MGHDK, CDR2 SYGVNS. This CDR3 region has 15 residues. Losses at the gene ends were 6 bases for V and 1 base for J; bases not matched to a gene: 7.

The gene calls are TRBV4-1 and TRBJ2-5; D possibly corresponds to TRBD1 (6 bases). The CDR3 totals 14 residues. Trimming took 1 base from V and 3 from J, leaving 9 bases between them. Germline CDR1 is MGHRA and CDR2 is YSYEKL. In DNA, the CDR3 is TGCGCCAGCAGCCAAGGAGACAGGAAAGAGACCCAGTACTTC. Its translation is CASSQGDRKETQYF.

The gene calls are TRBV9 and TRBJ2-3, with 8 nucleotides matching TRBD2. In germline, CDR1 is SGDLS, CDR2 YYNGEE. Trimming removed 1 base from V and 1 base from J; junction bases left unmatched: 14. The CDR3 has 19 amino acids. CDR3 sequence: CASSVQTSVMDYRTDTQYF. The CDR3 DNA reads as TGTGCCAGCAGCGTACAGACTAGCGTGATGGACTACCGCACAGATACGCAGTATTTT. Combining the CDR3 with reference TRBV9 and TRBJ2-3 gives the whole variable domain DSGVTQTPKHLITATGQRVTLRCSPRSGDLSVYWYQQSLDQGLQFLIQYYNGEERAKGNILERFSAQQFPDLHSELNLSSLELGDSALYFCASSVQTSVMDYRTDTQYFGPGTRLTVL.

The V call is TRBV4-1, the J call TRBJ2-5, with D hard to call. This CDR3 has 15 amino acids. Germline V lookup: CDR1 MGHRA, CDR2 YSYEKL. The ends were cut back, 1 base at V and 2 bases at J, with 11 bases in the middle. The CDR3 DNA sequence: TGCGCCAGCAGCCAAGTCGCACACAGTCAAGAGACCCAGTACTTC. It yields the protein CASSQVAHSQETQYF.

This clone has a single count. The rearrangement uses TRBV29-1 and TRBJ2-3; TRBD2 aligns across 8 bases. From germline, CDR1 is SQVTM and CDR2 ANQGSEA. The CDR3 extends over 13 amino acids. J gave up 6 bases and V 6 bases, and 8 bases lay outside the gene matches. CDR3 nucleotide sequence: TGCAGCGTCTGGACTAGCAGCGCTGATACGCAGTATTTT. Translation: CSVWTSSADTQYF.

This clone was recorded a few times. V usage is TRBV2 and J usage is TRBJ1-2; 8 nucleotides align to TRBD1. After removal of 6 bases from V and 7 bases from J, the junction contained 13 bases not matched to a gene. Germline CDR1 and CDR2: SNHLY and FYNNEI. The CDR3 covers 15 residues. The CDR3 DNA follows: TGTGCCAGCAGGGGTCCCGGGACAGGCTATTCTGGCTACACCTTC. Encoded protein: CASRGPGTGYSGYTF.

The chain recombines TRBV25-1 with TRBJ1-2, with a possible D match to TRBD1 (5 bases). The CDR3 runs to 14 residues. Between the trimmed V and J ends, which lost 3 bases and 5 bases, there was a span of 13 bases. In germline, CDR1 is MGHDK, CDR2 SYGVNS. CDR3 DNA sequence: TGTGCCAGCAGTGACGGCAGGGAAGGGTATGGCTACACCTTC. It codes for CASSDGREGYGYTF.

This clone was picked up one time. The chain employs TRBV2 and TRBJ2-3, with TRBD1 as a possible D gene (5 bases). CDR3 length: 14 residues. Germline V lookup: CDR1 SNHLY, CDR2 FYNNEI. Trimming stripped 4 bases from V and 6 bases from J, with 14 bases between. CDR3 DNA: TGTGCCAGCAGTGGGTTTGACAGTTTGGATACGCAGTATTTT. Its translation is CASSGFDSLDTQYF. Based on the CDR3 plus reference TRBV2 and TRBJ2-3, the full variable domain is EPEVTQTPSHQVTQMGQEVILRCVPISNHLYFYWYRQILGQKVEFLVSFYNNEISEKSEIFDDQFSVERPDGSNFTLKIRSTKLEDSAMYFCASSGFDSLDTQYFGPGTRLTVL.

The rearrangement joins TRBV28 to TRBJ2-1, with 7 bases identical to TRBD1. This CDR3 has 15 residues. Germline CDR1 and CDR2: MDHEN and SYDVKM. Trimming at V came to 2 bases and at J to 9 bases, leaving 10 bases not matched to a gene. The CDR3 nucleotides read TGTGCCAGCAGTTTACCAGGGGGTTCGTTAAGTGAGCAGTTCTTC. Its translation: CASSLPGGSLSEQFF.

CDR3: CASSLAPSGNYNEQFF. DNA for the CDR3: TGCGCCAGCAGCTTGGCCCCTAGCGGGAACTACAATGAGCAGTTCTTC. V usage is TRBV5-1 and J usage is TRBJ2-1; 9 bases are a match to TRBD2. The germline gives CDR1 SGHRS, CDR2 YFSETQ. CDR3 length equals 16 residues. After removal of 0 bases from V and 3 bases from J, the junction contained 4 bases not matched to a gene.

V is TRBV19 and J is TRBJ2-7; 8 bases align to TRBD2. CDR3 size: 14 residues. Per germline, CDR1 LNHDA and CDR2 SQIVND (reference sequence). With V trimmed by 5 bases and J by 4 bases, 7 bases remained unmatched. The CDR3 DNA sequence: TGTGCCAGTAGTGCCGTAGCGGGGCTTTACGAGCAGTACTTC. The encoded protein is CASSAVAGLYEQYF.

V gene TRBV27 combines with J gene TRBJ2-1; D perhaps matches TRBD1 (6 bases). Germline values: CDR1 MNHEY, CDR2 SMNVEV (reference sequence). The V and J ends lost 5 bases and 2 bases respectively, with 13 bases between them. The CDR3 contains 15 residues. CDR3 in amino acids: CASSQLGTPYNEQFF. CDR3 bases: TGTGCCAGCAGTCAACTTGGGACACCCTACAATGAGCAGTTCTTC.

The chain recombines TRBV9 with TRBJ2-5; D call uncertain. Trimming took off 3 bases at V and 4 bases at J, with 10 bases between the two ends. There are 13 residues in the CDR3. Looked up from germline, CDR1 is SGDLS and CDR2 is YYNGEE. CDR3 protein: CASSAGFGETQYF. For the CDR3, the DNA is TGTGCCAGCAGCGCAGGATTCGGAGAGACCCAGTACTTC. The whole variable domain, remainder taken from reference TRBV9 and TRBJ2-5, is DSGVTQTPKHLITATGQRVTLRCSPRSGDLSVYWYQQSLDQGLQFLIQYYNGEERAKGNILERFSAQQFPDLHSELNLSSLELGDSALYFCASSAGFGETQYFGPGTRLLVL.

A remark on this clone: Other DNA sequences from this sample encode an identical CDR3 as well. V usage is TRBV11-2 and J usage is TRBJ1-2; D remains unclear. This CDR3 spans 19 amino acids. Germline V CDR1 and CDR2: SGHAT, FQNNGV. Trimming cost V 5 bases and J 5 bases, with 30 bases left between them. For the CDR3, the DNA is TGTGCCAGCAGCGTAACTCAACCCCTACCTCCCCGACCTAGATATGGCTACACCTTC. Translated: CASSVTQPLPPRPRYGYTF.

The rearrangement links TRBV27 to TRBJ2-3, with 7 bases matching TRBD1. Germline assignment: CDR1 MNHEY and CDR2 SMNVEV (reference sequence). This CDR3 comprises 15 residues. Trimming cost V 5 bases and J 2 bases; bases outside gene matches: 7. CDR3 protein: CASSRAGGNTDTQYF. In nucleotides, the CDR3 is TGTGCCAGCAGTAGGGCAGGGGGAAACACAGATACGCAGTATTTT.

The chain couples TRBV7-3 to TRBJ2-2; TRBD1 is a possible D gene (6 bases). The V gene's germline CDR1 is SGHTA and CDR2 FQGTGA. V lost 5 bases and J 6 bases, leaving 13 bases between the germline ends. This CDR3 has 14 amino acids. CDR3 loop: CASSRDNWPGELFF. The DNA of the CDR3 is TGTGCCAGCAGCCGGGACAACTGGCCCGGGGAGCTGTTTTTT. Complete variable domain (other parts from reference TRBV7-3 and TRBJ2-2): GAGVSQTPSNKVTEKGKYVELRCDPISGHTALYWYRQSLGQGPEFLIYFQGTGAADDSGLPNDRFFAVRPEGSVSTLKIQRTERGDSAVYLCASSRDNWPGELFFGEGSRLTVL.

This chain connects TRBV2 to TRBJ2-1; 8 nucleotides agree with TRBD1. The CDR3 has 15 residues. CDR1 and CDR2 from the germline V gene are SNHLY and FYNNEI. V gave up 5 bases and J gave up 3 bases; unmatched junction bases: 6. The CDR3 loop reads CASSPLQGGYNEQFF. CDR3 in DNA: TGTGCCAGCAGTCCACTACAGGGGGGCTACAATGAGCAGTTCTTC. The full variable domain, its missing parts supplied by reference TRBV2 and TRBJ2-1, is EPEVTQTPSHQVTQMGQEVILRCVPISNHLYFYWYRQILGQKVEFLVSFYNNEISEKSEIFDDQFSVERPDGSNFTLKIRSTKLEDSAMYFCASSPLQGGYNEQFFGPGTRLTVL.

The gene calls are TRBV7-9 and TRBJ2-7, with 7 positions matching TRBD1. V gave up 5 bases and J gave up 3 bases; unmatched junction bases: 7. Germline V gene data show CDR1 as SEHNR and CDR2 as FQNEAQ (reference sequence). The CDR3 totals 14 residues. The chain's CDR3 is CASSPSTGNYEQYF. The CDR3 DNA reads TGTGCCAGCAGCCCATCGACAGGGAACTACGAGCAGTACTTC.

This rearrangement joins TRBV18 to TRBJ2-5; TRBD1 is a possible D gene (5 bases). The ends were cut back, 2 bases at V and 3 bases at J, with 7 bases in the middle. Germline CDR1 reads KGHSH; CDR2 reads LQKENI. The length of the CDR3 is 13 residues. The DNA of the CDR3 is TGTGCCAGCTCACCAGGGGCAGAAGAGACCCAGTACTTC. Amino acid sequence: CASSPGAEETQYF.

The J gene is TRBJ2-3, the V gene TRBV18; TRBD1 matches 8 bases. The germline V gene encodes CDR1 KGHSH and CDR2 LQKENI. The CDR3 has 16 residues. Trimming at V came to 5 bases and at J to 1 base, leaving 8 bases not matched to a gene. CDR3 residues: CASSSRTGYGTDTQYF. The CDR3 region has the DNA TGTGCCAGCTCATCAAGGACAGGGTACGGCACAGATACGCAGTATTTT. Full variable domain (missing parts from reference TRBV18 and TRBJ2-3): NAGVMQNPRHLVRRRGQEARLRCSPMKGHSHVYWYRQLPEEGLKFMVYLQKENIIDESGMPKERFSAEFPKEGPSILRIQQVVRGDSAAYFCASSSRTGYGTDTQYFGPGTRLTVL.

V is TRBV29-1 and J is TRBJ2-2; 10 positions agree with TRBD2. The ends lost 1 base at V and 2 bases at J; junction bases unmatched: 4. The CDR3 covers 16 residues. Per the germline V gene, CDR1 is SQVTM and CDR2 is ANQGSEA. CDR3 DNA: TGCAGCGTTGAAGGGAGGACTAGCGGTAACACCGGGGAGCTGTTTTTT. Its translation is CSVEGRTSGNTGELFF.

V and J are TRBV19 and TRBJ2-7; weak D call: TRBD1 (6 bases). Trimming shortened V by 4 bases and J by 6 bases, and 13 bases separated the two germline ends. This CDR3 spans 13 amino acids. Germline V gene lookup returns CDR1 LNHDA and CDR2 SQIVND (reference sequence). CDR3 coding DNA: TGTGCCAGTAGTAGGACAGTTCCAGCCGAGCAGTACTTC. This sequence encodes CASSRTVPAEQYF.

The genes are TRBV4-1 and TRBJ2-5, with D perhaps matching TRBD1 (5 bases). Per germline, CDR1 MGHRA and CDR2 YSYEKL. The V end lost 0 bases, the J end lost 4 bases, and 9 bases lay between the germline ends. The CDR3 covers 14 residues. The CDR3 DNA sequence: TGCGCCAGCAGCCAAGATCAAAGGGGAGAGACCCAGTACTTC. This codes for CASSQDQRGETQYF.

The gene calls are TRBV6-6 and TRBJ2-7, with 8 bases that match TRBD2. Germline V gene sequence: CDR1 MNHNY, CDR2 SVGAGI (reference sequence). Losses at the gene ends were 2 bases for V and 2 bases for J; bases not matched to a gene: 5. The CDR3 has 15 residues. CDR3 loop: CASSYPGGRTYEQYF. In DNA form, the CDR3 reads TGTGCCAGCAGTTACCCGGGGGGGCGCACCTACGAGCAGTACTTC.

This clone was observed a handful of times. This chain joins TRBV7-9 and TRBJ1-1, with D hard to call. The germline gives CDR1 SEHNR, CDR2 FQNEAQ (reference sequence). The CDR3 sequence is 12 residues long. Trimming took 6 bases from V and 5 from J, leaving 10 bases between them. The DNA for the CDR3 is TGTGCCAGCAGATTGGGAGGGACTGAAGCTTTCTTT. This codes for CASRLGGTEAFF.

V gene TRBV28 combines with J gene TRBJ2-7; perhaps TRBD2 as D (5 bases). This CDR3 has 12 residues. The V end lost 6 bases, the J end lost 4 bases, and 10 bases lay between the germline ends. The germline gives CDR1 MDHEN, CDR2 SYDVKM. The CDR3 reads CASSLARYEQYF. The CDR3 DNA reads TGTGCCAGCAGCCTAGCACGTTACGAGCAGTACTTC.